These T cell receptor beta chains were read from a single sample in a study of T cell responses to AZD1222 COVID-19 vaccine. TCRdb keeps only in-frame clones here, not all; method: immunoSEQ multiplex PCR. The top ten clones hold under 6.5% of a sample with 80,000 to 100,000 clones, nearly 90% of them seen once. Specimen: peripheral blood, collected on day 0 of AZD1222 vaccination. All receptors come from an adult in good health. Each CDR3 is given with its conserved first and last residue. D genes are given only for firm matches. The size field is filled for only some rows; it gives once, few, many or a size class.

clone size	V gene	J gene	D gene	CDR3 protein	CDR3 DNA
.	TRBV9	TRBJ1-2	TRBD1	CASSLDRGRSSGYTF	TGTGCCAGCAGCTTAGACAGGGGGCGCAGTAGTGGCTACACCTTC
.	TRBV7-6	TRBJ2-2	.	CASSLAMGEPNTGELFF	TGTGCCAGCAGCTTAGCGATGGGGGAGCCGAACACCGGGGAGCTGTTTTTT
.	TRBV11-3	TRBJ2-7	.	CASSLDSGTYYEQYF	TGTGCCAGCAGCTTAGATAGTGGGACGTATTACGAGCAGTACTTC
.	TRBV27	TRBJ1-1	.	CASSLYKTPDNTEAFF	TGTGCCAGCAGTTTATATAAGACCCCCGATAACACTGAAGCTTTCTTT
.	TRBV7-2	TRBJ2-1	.	CASSLLPTSSYNEQFF	TGTGCCAGCAGCTTACTTCCGACGAGCTCCTACAATGAGCAGTTCTTC
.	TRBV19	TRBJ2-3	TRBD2	CASSSKTLGRAASTDTQYF	TGTGCCAGTAGTAGCAAGACCCTAGGGAGGGCCGCTAGCACAGATACGCAGTATTTT
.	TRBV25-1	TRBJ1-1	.	CASSESQWVGAFF	TGTGCCAGCAGTGAATCCCAGTGGGTTGGAGCTTTCTTT
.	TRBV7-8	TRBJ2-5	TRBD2	CASSLAGGPGETQYF	TGTGCCAGCAGCTTAGCGGGAGGGCCGGGAGAGACCCAGTACTTC
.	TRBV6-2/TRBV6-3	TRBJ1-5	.	CASSYAGLPAYSNQPQHF	TGTGCCAGCAGTTACGCGGGACTTCCCGCTTATAGCAATCAGCCCCAGCATTTT
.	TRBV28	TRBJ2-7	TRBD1	CASSPRDRAREQYF	TGTGCCAGCAGCCCAAGGGACAGGGCGCGCGAGCAGTACTTC
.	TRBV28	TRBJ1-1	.	CASKVNIEAFF	TGTGCCAGCAAGGTGAATATTGAAGCTTTCTTT
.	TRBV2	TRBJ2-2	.	CASSEYVGFLGELFF	TGTGCCAGCAGTGAATATGTCGGGTTTCTCGGGGAGCTGTTTTTT
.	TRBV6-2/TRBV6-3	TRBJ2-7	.	CASSFDRWDEQYF	TGTGCCAGCAGTTTTGACAGGTGGGACGAGCAGTACTTC
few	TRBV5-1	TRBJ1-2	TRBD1	CASSLSWGTGNYGYTF	TGCGCCAGCAGCTTGTCGTGGGGGACAGGCAACTATGGCTACACCTTC
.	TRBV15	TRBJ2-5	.	CATSRRAQETQYF	TGTGCCACCAGCAGGCGGGCACAAGAGACCCAGTACTTC
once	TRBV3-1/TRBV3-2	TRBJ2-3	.	CASSHGAGTDTQYF	TGTGCCAGCAGCCATGGGGCGGGAACAGATACGCAGTATTTT
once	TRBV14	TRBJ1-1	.	CASSQDSPKAFF	TGTGCCAGCAGCCAGGACAGCCCCAAAGCTTTCTTT
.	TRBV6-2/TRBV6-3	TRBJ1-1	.	CASSYSLVQKNTEAFF	TGTGCCAGCAGTTACTCTCTGGTACAGAAGAACACTGAAGCTTTCTTT
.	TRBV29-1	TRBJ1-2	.	CSIIDVYGYTF	TGCAGCATTATTGATGTCTATGGCTACACCTTC
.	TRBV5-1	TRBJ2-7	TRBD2	CASSPWTSGAYEQYF	TGCGCCAGCAGCCCCTGGACTAGCGGGGCTTACGAGCAGTACTTC
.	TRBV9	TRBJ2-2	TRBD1	CASSASGGSGVGELFF	TGTGCCAGCAGCGCGTCAGGGGGCTCTGGAGTCGGGGAGCTGTTTTTT
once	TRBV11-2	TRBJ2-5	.	CASSLFWPVETQYF	TGTGCCAGCAGCTTATTCTGGCCCGTAGAGACCCAGTACTTC
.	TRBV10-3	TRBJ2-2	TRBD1	CAINDRGTGELFF	TGTGCCATCAACGACAGGGGTACCGGGGAGCTGTTTTTT
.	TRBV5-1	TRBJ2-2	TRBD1	CASSFRPGQGAFGLNTGELFF	TGCGCCAGCAGCTTTCGGCCGGGACAGGGGGCGTTCGGGTTGAACACCGGGGAGCTGTTTTTT
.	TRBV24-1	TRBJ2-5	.	CATSDSDQETQYF	TGTGCCACCAGTGATAGCGACCAAGAGACCCAGTACTTC
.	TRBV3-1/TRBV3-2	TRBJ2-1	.	CASSQVSVERYNEQFF	TGTGCCAGCAGCCAGGTTAGCGTGGAGCGGTACAATGAGCAGTTCTTC
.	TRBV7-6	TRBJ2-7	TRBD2	CASSPTSGRSTYEQYF	TGTGCCAGCAGTCCTACTAGCGGGAGGTCTACTTACGAGCAGTACTTC
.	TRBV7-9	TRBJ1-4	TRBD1	CASGTQGLFGEKLFF	TGTGCCAGCGGAACACAGGGGTTGTTTGGTGAAAAACTGTTTTTT
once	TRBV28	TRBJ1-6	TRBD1	CASSRNGQGGRAPLHF	TGTGCCAGCAGCCGAAATGGACAGGGGGGAAGGGCACCCCTCCACTTT
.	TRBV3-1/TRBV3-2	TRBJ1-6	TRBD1	CASSQRDSRPLRSPLHF	TGTGCCAGCAGCCAAAGGGACAGTAGGCCGCTCCGTTCACCCCTCCACTTT
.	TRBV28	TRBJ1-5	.	CASSLPGDRSNQPQHF	TGTGCCAGCAGTTTACCAGGGGATAGGAGCAATCAGCCCCAGCATTTT
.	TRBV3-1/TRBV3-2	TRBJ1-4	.	CASSNQGRKLFF	TGTGCCAGCAGCAATCAGGGAAGAAAACTGTTTTTT
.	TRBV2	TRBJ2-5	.	CASMPQGQETQYF	TGTGCCAGCATGCCCCAGGGACAAGAGACCCAGTACTTC
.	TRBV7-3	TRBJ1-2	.	CASSESGAPNYGYTF	TGTGCCAGCAGTGAGTCAGGGGCACCTAACTATGGCTACACCTTC
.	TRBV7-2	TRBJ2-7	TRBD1	CASSPFDRALFYEQYF	TGTGCCAGCAGCCCTTTTGACAGGGCACTATTCTACGAGCAGTACTTC
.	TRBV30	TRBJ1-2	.	CAWSSPRTANYGYTF	TGTGCCTGGAGTTCTCCCAGGACAGCTAACTATGGCTACACCTTC
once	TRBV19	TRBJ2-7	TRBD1	CASSAWTGGAYEQYF	TGTGCCAGTAGTGCGTGGACAGGGGGGGCCTACGAGCAGTACTTC
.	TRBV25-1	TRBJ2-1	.	CASSAASSYNEQFF	TGTGCCAGCAGTGCTGCAAGCTCCTACAATGAGCAGTTCTTC
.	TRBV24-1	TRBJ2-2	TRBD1	CATSANLGQGTGELFF	TGTGCCACCAGCGCAAACCTAGGACAGGGGACCGGGGAGCTGTTTTTT
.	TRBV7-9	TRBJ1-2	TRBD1	CASRSGTGGEGYTF	TGTGCCAGCAGATCCGGGACAGGGGGCGAGGGCTACACCTTC
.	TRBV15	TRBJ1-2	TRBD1	CATSRTGEGGYTF	TGTGCCACCAGCCGAACAGGGGAAGGCGGCTACACCTTC
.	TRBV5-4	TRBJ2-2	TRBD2	CASSSGLAGDRAGGELFF	TGTGCCAGCAGCTCCGGACTAGCGGGAGACCGGGCCGGCGGGGAGCTGTTTTTT
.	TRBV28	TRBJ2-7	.	CASATDTYEQYF	TGTGCCAGCGCGACAGATACCTACGAGCAGTACTTC
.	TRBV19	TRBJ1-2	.	CASRPLRDKSGYTF	TGTGCCAGTAGGCCTCTCCGGGACAAGAGTGGCTACACCTTC
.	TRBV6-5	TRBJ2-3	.	CASRAGKDTQYF	TGTGCCAGCAGGGCGGGAAAAGATACGCAGTATTTT
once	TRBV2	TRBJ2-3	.	CASSEGRTSTDTQYF	TGTGCCAGCAGTGAAGGAAGAACTAGCACAGATACGCAGTATTTT
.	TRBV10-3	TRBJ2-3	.	CAISEGGRQAWTDTQYF	TGTGCCATCAGTGAGGGGGGGAGACAGGCATGGACAGATACGCAGTATTTT
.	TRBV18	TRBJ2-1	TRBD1	CASSPGQGSNEQFF	TGTGCCAGCTCCCCAGGACAGGGAAGCAATGAGCAGTTCTTC
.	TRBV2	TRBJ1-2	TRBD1	CASSEFGTGGGLGYTF	TGTGCCAGCAGTGAATTCGGGACAGGGGGCGGTCTTGGCTACACCTTC